What follows are 2 T cell receptor beta chains derived from one specimen sequenced in a study of post-analysis software for immune sequencing data. Whole-study results and caveats: TRBV5-6, TRBV5-1 and TRBV20-1 belonged to a set of about 5 TRBV segments that were more frequent in patients than controls.

The TCR beta cDNA libraries contained unique molecular identifiers. TCRdb fed the PCR reads into MiXCR, producing one record per CDR3 protein. The data show around 710,000 distinct CDR3 sequences, 35% to 55% seen once. For these receptors, no antigen is known. The sample consisted of blood. The receptors were sampled from a girl aged 5-17 years with multiple sclerosis.

The chain uses TRBV7-6 and TRBJ2-7; weak D call: TRBD2 (5 bases). Trimming stripped 2 bases from V and 2 bases from J, with 13 bases between. This CDR3 region has 15 residues. Germline CDR1 is SGHVS and CDR2 is FNYEAQ. DNA of the CDR3: TGTGCCAGCAGCTTATGGCTAGCACCTACCTACGAGCAGTACTTC. Its translation: CASSLWLAPTYEQYF.

This chain uses TRBV29-1 with TRBJ2-4, with 8 bases fitting TRBD2. The better agreement between TRBJ2-7 and the DNA end casts doubt on the J call. The CDR3 spans 14 residues. Germline V CDR1 and CDR2: SQVTM, ANQGSEA. CDR3 in DNA: TGCAGCGTTGGGGCTAGCGGGTACGACTACGAGCAGTACTTC. It specifies CSVGASGYDYEQYF.